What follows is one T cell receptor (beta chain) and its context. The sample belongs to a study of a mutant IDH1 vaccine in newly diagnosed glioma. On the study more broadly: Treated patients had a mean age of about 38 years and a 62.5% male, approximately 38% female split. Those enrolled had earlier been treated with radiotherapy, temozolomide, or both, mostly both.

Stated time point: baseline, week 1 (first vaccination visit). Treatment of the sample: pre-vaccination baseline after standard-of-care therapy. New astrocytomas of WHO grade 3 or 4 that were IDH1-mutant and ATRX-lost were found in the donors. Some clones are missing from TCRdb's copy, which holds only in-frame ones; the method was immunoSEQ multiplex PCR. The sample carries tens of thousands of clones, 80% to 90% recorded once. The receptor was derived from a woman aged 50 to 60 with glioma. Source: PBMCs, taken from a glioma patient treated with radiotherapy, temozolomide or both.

CDR3 loop: CSVEMEGASYEQYF. The CDR3 DNA follows: TGCAGCGTCGAAATGGAGGGGGCCAGCTACGAGCAGTACTTC. The V call is TRBV29-1, the J call TRBJ2-7; D perhaps matches TRBD1 (7 bases). The CDR3 length is 14 residues. Per germline, CDR1 SQVTM and CDR2 ANQGSEA. Trimming removed 6 bases at V and 3 bases at J, with 18 bases between.